The 22 T cell receptor beta chains below were found in one sample sequenced in a study of blood T cell repertoires in COVID-19. Clones were sequenced by immunoSEQ multiplex PCR, and TCRdb holds only the in-frame ones, with some missing. The data hold about 140,000 clones, with 65% to 80% observed a single time. The sample comprised peripheral blood. The receptors originated from a man over 45 with acute or convalescent COVID-19.

This clone has just a few counts. Other DNA sequences in the same sample also yield this CDR3. The chain carries TRBV7-3 and TRBJ2-1; 8 nucleotides align to TRBD1. CDR3 length: 15 residues. Germline trimming cut 5 bases from V and 0 bases from J; bases unmatched to any gene: 3. Per germline, CDR1 SGHTA and CDR2 FQGTGA. The CDR3 here is CASSLGQGSYNEQFF. CDR3 bases: TGTGCCAGCAGCCTAGGACAGGGCTCCTACAATGAGCAGTTCTTC.

The chain is built from TRBV18 and TRBJ1-3, with unresolved D. The germline gives CDR1 KGHSH, CDR2 LQKENI. V dropped 0 bases and J dropped 1 base, with 7 bases sitting between them. The CDR3 is 15 amino acids. CDR3 DNA sequence: TGTGCCAGCTCACCACCGAGTCGATCTGGAAACACCATATATTTT. This sequence encodes CASSPPSRSGNTIYF.

This clone was recorded once. V and J are TRBV12-5 and TRBJ1-2; 10 bases align to TRBD1. Per germline, CDR1 LGHNT and CDR2 FRNRAP. The V and J ends lost 0 bases and 0 bases, in that order; junction bases with no gene match: 10. The CDR3 has 19 residues. CDR3: CASGLVIGTGVEANYGYTF. The DNA for the CDR3 is TGTGCTAGTGGTTTGGTTATCGGGACAGGGGTCGAAGCTAACTATGGCTACACCTTC.

The chain carries TRBV3-1 (or the pseudogene TRBV3-2) and TRBJ2-2; 10 positions agree with TRBD2. The V segment lost 8 bases and the J segment 1 base; nucleotides outside the gene matches: 13. Germline CDR1 reads LGHDT; CDR2 reads YNNKEL (reference sequence). This CDR3 has 18 amino acids. The CDR3 loop is CASSDLTSGGENTGELFF. The CDR3 nucleotides are TGTGCCAGCTCCGACCTAACAAGCGGGGGGGAGAACACCGGGGAGCTGTTTTTT.

The chain employs TRBV10-3 and TRBJ2-6; 9 bases match TRBD1. V shed 3 bases and J 1 base; nucleotides not matched to a gene: 4. Germline V gives CDR1 ENHRY, CDR2 SYGVKD. This CDR3 has 17 residues. In nucleotides, the CDR3 is TGTGCCATCAGTGAACAGGGGGCAGCGTCTGGGGCCAACGTCCTGACTTTC. Its translation: CAISEQGAASGANVLTF.

V gene TRBV10-2 combines with J gene TRBJ1-2; D is uncertain. Germline V gene lookup returns CDR1 WSHSY and CDR2 SAAADI. V was cut by 2 bases and J by 5 bases, with 6 bases left in between. This CDR3 has 12 residues. In DNA form, the CDR3 reads TGCGCCAGCAGTGAGACGGGATATGGCTACACCTTC. Its translation is CASSETGYGYTF.

CDR3 nucleotide sequence: TGTGCCAGCAGCTTGGGGCTAGCGGGGGGGCTCAATGAGCAGTTCTTC. This translates into CASSLGLAGGLNEQFF. The rearrangement uses TRBV5-4 and TRBJ2-1; 12 bases align to TRBD2. This CDR3 has 16 amino acids. The junction had 4 bases not matched to a gene; V was cut back by 0 bases and J by 6 bases. Germline CDR1 and CDR2: SGHNT and YYREEE (reference sequence).

The genes are TRBV20-1 and TRBJ1-5, with D perhaps TRBD1 (6 bases). Germline CDR1 is DFQATT and CDR2 is SNEGSKA (reference sequence). The CDR3 spans 15 residues. Trimming shortened V by 3 bases and J by 7 bases, and 19 bases separated the two germline ends. As DNA, the CDR3 is TGCAGTGCTAGTCTCTCCCACAAGGGGGACCAGCCCCAGCATTTT. Translation gives CSASLSHKGDQPQHF.

The J gene is TRBJ2-3, the V gene TRBV15, with D perhaps matching TRBD2 (5 bases). Germline CDR1 and CDR2: LNHNV and YYDKDF (reference sequence). Trimming cost V 1 base and J 0 bases, with 5 bases left between them. The CDR3 extends over 14 amino acids. The CDR3 is CATSRGGSTDTQYF. As DNA, the CDR3 is TGTGCCACCAGCAGAGGAGGGAGCACAGATACGCAGTATTTT.

The chain employs TRBV3-1 (or the pseudogene TRBV3-2) and TRBJ1-1; D is perhaps TRBD1 (6 bases). The germline V gene has CDR1 LGHDT and CDR2 YNNKEL (reference sequence). This CDR3 is built from 15 residues. V was pared by 1 base and J by 3 bases, with 12 bases between. CDR3 coding DNA: TGTGCCAGCAGCCAAGGAGTAGCAGGGGACACTGAAGCTTTCTTT. Encoded protein: CASSQGVAGDTEAFF.

This clone was observed once. This chain uses TRBV2 with TRBJ2-5; TRBD1 matches 7 bases. V shed 6 bases and J 0 bases; nucleotides not matched to a gene: 1. The CDR3 loop spans 13 amino acids. Per the germline V gene, CDR1 is SNHLY and CDR2 is FYNNEI. CDR3 nucleotides: TGTGCCAGCAGGGGGACAGACCAAGAGACCCAGTACTTC. It yields the protein CASRGTDQETQYF.

A single count supports this clone. This chain joins TRBV6-6 and TRBJ2-5; 7 bases are shared with TRBD2. The CDR3 runs to 14 residues. Germline V gene sequence: CDR1 MNHNY, CDR2 SVGAGI (reference sequence). Trimming at V came to 3 bases and at J to 4 bases, leaving 5 bases not matched to a gene. Here the CDR3 reads CASSYESGGETQYF. The CDR3 nucleotides are TGTGCCAGCAGTTATGAGTCGGGAGGAGAGACCCAGTACTTC.

CDR3 in amino acids: CASSLTDTDTQYF. For the CDR3, the DNA is TGCGCCAGCAGCTTGACAGACACAGATACGCAGTATTTT. This chain joins TRBV5-1 and TRBJ2-3; D not resolved. The CDR3 has 13 residues. V lost 1 base to trimming and J lost 2 bases, with 5 bases between them. Per the germline V gene, CDR1 is SGHRS and CDR2 is YFSETQ.

The chain employs TRBV7-3 and TRBJ2-1; weak D call: TRBD2 (5 bases). Trimming cost V 5 bases and J 0 bases, with 14 bases left between them. Germline CDR1 is SGHTA and CDR2 is FQGTGA. CDR3 size: 16 residues. In DNA, the CDR3 is TGTGCCAGCAGCCCCTCCAGCGGAAGCTCCTACAATGAGCAGTTCTTC. This sequence encodes CASSPSSGSSYNEQFF.

This chain links TRBV19 with TRBJ1-5; 9 bases map to TRBD1. The CDR3 runs 15 residues. Trimming cost V 7 bases and J 5 bases; bases outside gene matches: 9. Germline CDR1 is LNHDA and CDR2 is SQIVND (reference sequence). This CDR3 is CASTTGTGPDQPQHF. The DNA of the CDR3 is TGTGCCAGTACCACCGGGACAGGGCCCGATCAGCCCCAGCATTTT.

The chain carries TRBV7-2 and TRBJ2-3; tentatively, D is TRBD2 (7 bases). This CDR3 comprises 15 residues. V was shortened by 6 bases and J by 4 bases, with 17 bases between the two germline ends. Looked up from germline, CDR1 is SGHTA and CDR2 is FQGNSA. The CDR3 loop is CASSWVGGGPDTQYF. In nucleotides, the CDR3 is TGTGCCAGCAGTTGGGTTGGCGGGGGCCCAGATACGCAGTATTTT.

The chain combines TRBV5-1 with TRBJ1-1; TRBD1 might be the D (6 bases). Germline V lookup: CDR1 SGHRS, CDR2 YFSETQ. V shed 7 bases and J shed 10 bases, with 14 bases lying between them. This CDR3 spans 11 amino acids. The CDR3 reads CASGPGEGAFF. The CDR3 DNA follows: TGCGCCAGCGGACCAGGGGAGGGAGCTTTCTTT.

This clone was picked up one time. The rearrangement joins TRBV2 to TRBJ1-6; 9 bases agree with TRBD1. Germline values: CDR1 SNHLY, CDR2 FYNNEI. J gave up 5 bases and V 9 bases, and 5 bases lay outside the gene matches. The CDR3 has 14 residues. CDR3 in amino acids: CARGTGSNNSPLHF. DNA for the CDR3: TGTGCCAGGGGGACAGGGTCAAATAATTCACCCCTCCACTTT.

This clone was detected only once. This chain connects TRBV6-5 to TRBJ1-5; the D gene is possibly TRBD1 (5 bases). Germline V gene data show CDR1 as MNHEY and CDR2 as SVGAGI. The length of the CDR3 is 15 residues. V lost 4 bases and J lost 0, with 10 bases in between. The CDR3 DNA is TGTGCCAGCAGTTTCGACAGCCTTAGCAATCAGCCCCAGCATTTT. Its translation: CASSFDSLSNQPQHF.

The chain uses TRBV6-5 and TRBJ1-2; D not resolved. The ends were cut back, 6 bases at V and 2 bases at J, with 10 bases in the middle. Looked up from germline, CDR1 is MNHEY and CDR2 is SVGAGI. The CDR3 has 13 residues. Written as DNA, the CDR3 is TGTGCCAGCAGCCTTGACAAGAACTATGGCTACACCTTC. This encodes CASSLDKNYGYTF.

V is TRBV11-3 and J is TRBJ2-7, with 7 bases fitting TRBD1. CDR3 length: 15 residues. Germline CDR1 SGHNT, CDR2 YENEEA. V gave up 5 bases and J gave up 0 bases; unmatched junction bases: 7. CDR3 nucleotide sequence: TGTGCCAGCAGCCCAGGGGACAGTAGCTCCTACGAGCAGTACTTC. Translated: CASSPGDSSSYEQYF.

As to this clone: A much bigger clone sits one base away, suggesting this may be a read error. The same CDR3 also results from other DNA sequences found in this sample. The chain employs TRBV5-4 and TRBJ2-5, with 8 bases identical to TRBD1. The ends lost 2 bases at V and 5 bases at J; junction bases unmatched: 2. This CDR3 has 13 residues. Germline V gene lookup returns CDR1 SGHNT and CDR2 YYREEE (reference sequence). CDR3 nucleotide sequence: TGTGCCAGCAGCTTAACAGGGGGGGAGACCCAGTACTTC. The encoded protein is CASSLTGGETQYF.